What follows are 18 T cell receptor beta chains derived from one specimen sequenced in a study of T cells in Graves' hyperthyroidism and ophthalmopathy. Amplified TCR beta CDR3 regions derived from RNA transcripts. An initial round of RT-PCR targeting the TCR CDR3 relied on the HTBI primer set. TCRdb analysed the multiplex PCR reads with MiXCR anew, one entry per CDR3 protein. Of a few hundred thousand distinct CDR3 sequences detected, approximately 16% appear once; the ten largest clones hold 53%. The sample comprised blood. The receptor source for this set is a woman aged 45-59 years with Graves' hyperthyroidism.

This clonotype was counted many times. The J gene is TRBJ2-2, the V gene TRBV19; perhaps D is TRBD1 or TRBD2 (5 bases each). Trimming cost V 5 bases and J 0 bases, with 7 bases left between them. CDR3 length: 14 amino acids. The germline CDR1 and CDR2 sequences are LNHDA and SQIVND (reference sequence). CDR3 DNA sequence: TGTGCCAGTAGTCGGGACGCGAACACCGGGGAGCTGTTTTTT. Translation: CASSRDANTGELFF.

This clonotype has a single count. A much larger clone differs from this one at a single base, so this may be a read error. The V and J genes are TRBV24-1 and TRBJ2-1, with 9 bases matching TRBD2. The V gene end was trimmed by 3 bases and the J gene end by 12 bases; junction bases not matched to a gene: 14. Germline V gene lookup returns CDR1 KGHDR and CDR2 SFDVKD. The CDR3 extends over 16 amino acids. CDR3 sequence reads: CATSDRSGSRTYGQFF. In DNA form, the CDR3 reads TGTGCCACCAGTGATCGTAGCGGGAGCCGTACATATGGGCAGTTCTTC.

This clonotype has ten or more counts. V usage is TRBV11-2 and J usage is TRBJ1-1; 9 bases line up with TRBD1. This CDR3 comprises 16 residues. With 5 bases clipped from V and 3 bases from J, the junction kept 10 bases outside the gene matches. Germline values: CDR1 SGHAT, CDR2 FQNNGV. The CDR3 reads CASSPRDRVLDTEAFF. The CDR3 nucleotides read TGTGCCAGCAGCCCCCGGGACAGGGTTTTGGACACTGAAGCTTTCTTT.

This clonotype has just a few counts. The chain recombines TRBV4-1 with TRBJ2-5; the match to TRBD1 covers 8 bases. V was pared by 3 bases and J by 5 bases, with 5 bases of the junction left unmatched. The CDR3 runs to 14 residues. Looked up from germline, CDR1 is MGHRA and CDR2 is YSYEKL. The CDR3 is CASSHQTGEETQYF. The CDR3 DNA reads TGCGCCAGCAGCCACCAGACAGGGGAGGAGACCCAGTACTTC.

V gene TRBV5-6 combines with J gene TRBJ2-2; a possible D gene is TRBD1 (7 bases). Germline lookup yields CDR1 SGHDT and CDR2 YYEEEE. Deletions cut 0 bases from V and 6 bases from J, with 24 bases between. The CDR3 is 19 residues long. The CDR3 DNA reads TGTGCCAGCAGCTTGGATCGGCAGGGGGGTATGGTCTTCGCCGGGGAGCTGTTTTTT. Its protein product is CASSLDRQGGMVFAGELFF. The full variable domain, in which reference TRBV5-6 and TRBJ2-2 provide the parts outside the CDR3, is DAGVTQSPTHLIKTRGQQVTLRCSPKSGHDTVSWYQQALGQGPQFIFQYYEEEERQRGNFPDRFSGHQFPNYSSELNVNALLLGDSALYLCASSLDRQGGMVFAGELFFGEGSRLTVL.

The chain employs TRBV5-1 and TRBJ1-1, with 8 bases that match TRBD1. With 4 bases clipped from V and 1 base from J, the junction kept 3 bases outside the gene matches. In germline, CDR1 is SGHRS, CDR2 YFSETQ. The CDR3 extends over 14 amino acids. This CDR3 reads CASSPDRANTEAFF. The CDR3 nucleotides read TGCGCCAGCAGCCCGGACAGGGCGAACACTGAAGCTTTCTTT.

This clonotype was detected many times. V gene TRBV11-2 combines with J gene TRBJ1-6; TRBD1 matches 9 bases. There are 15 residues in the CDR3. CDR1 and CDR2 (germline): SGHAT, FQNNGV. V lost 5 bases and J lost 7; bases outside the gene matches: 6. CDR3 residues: CASSRDRAANSPLHF. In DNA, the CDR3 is TGTGCCAGCAGCCGGGACAGGGCGGCCAATTCACCCCTCCACTTT.

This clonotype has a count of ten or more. The CDR3 nucleotides are TGTGCCAGCAGTCCCCGGACAGTTAACTATGGCTACACCTTC. This sequence encodes CASSPRTVNYGYTF. The rearrangement joins TRBV27 to TRBJ1-2; D possibly corresponds to TRBD1 (6 bases). Germline CDR1 MNHEY, CDR2 SMNVEV (reference sequence). V lost 5 bases to trimming and J lost 1 base, with 11 bases between them. The CDR3 contains 14 residues.

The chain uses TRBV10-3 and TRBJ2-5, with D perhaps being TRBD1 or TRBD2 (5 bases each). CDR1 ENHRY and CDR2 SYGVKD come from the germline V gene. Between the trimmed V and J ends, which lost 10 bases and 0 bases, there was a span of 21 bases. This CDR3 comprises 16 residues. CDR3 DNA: TGTGCCAGCCGCTCGACCGGGACGCACCACCAAGAGACCCAGTACTTC. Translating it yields CASRSTGTHHQETQYF.

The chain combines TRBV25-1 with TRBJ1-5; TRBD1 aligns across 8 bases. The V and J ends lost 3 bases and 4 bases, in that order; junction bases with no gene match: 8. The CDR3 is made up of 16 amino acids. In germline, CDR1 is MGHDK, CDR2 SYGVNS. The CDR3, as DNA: TGTGCCAGCAGTGACCACCTCGGACAGGGTAATCAGCCCCAGCATTTT. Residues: CASSDHLGQGNQPQHF.

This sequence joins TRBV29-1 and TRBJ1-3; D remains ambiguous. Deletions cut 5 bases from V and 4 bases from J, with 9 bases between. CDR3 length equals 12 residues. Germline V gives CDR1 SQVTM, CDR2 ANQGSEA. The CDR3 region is CSVLEQGNTIYF. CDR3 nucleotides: TGCAGCGTTCTGGAGCAAGGAAACACCATATATTTT.

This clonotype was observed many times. CDR3 region: CAIKITATGNEQFF. The CDR3 DNA follows: TGTGCCATCAAAATCACCGCAACGGGCAATGAGCAGTTCTTC. This chain connects TRBV10-3 to TRBJ2-1; D gene uncertain. From germline, CDR1 is ENHRY and CDR2 SYGVKD. The CDR3 is made up of 14 amino acids. Trimming cost V 7 bases and J 6 bases, with 16 bases left between them.

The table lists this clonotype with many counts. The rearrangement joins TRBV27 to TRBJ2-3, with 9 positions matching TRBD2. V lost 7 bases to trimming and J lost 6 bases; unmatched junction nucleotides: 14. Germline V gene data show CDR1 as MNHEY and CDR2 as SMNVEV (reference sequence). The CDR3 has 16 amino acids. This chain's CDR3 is CASTLNPTSGRDTQYF. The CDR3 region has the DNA TGTGCCAGCACCCTCAATCCCACAAGCGGGAGGGATACGCAGTATTTT.

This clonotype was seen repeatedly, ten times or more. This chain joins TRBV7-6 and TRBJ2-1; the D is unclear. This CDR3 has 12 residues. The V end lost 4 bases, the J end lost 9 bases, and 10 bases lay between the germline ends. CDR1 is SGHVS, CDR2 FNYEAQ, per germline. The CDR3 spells CASSSDLVEQFF. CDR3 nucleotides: TGTGCCAGCAGCTCGGACCTCGTTGAGCAGTTCTTC.

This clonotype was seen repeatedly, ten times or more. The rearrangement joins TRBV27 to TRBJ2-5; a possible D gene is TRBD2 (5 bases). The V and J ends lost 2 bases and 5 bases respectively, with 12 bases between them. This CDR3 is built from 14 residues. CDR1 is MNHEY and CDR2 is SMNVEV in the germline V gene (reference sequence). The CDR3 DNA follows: TGTGCCAGCAGTTTAAATTTCCCGGGGGAGACCCAGTACTTC. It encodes CASSLNFPGETQYF.

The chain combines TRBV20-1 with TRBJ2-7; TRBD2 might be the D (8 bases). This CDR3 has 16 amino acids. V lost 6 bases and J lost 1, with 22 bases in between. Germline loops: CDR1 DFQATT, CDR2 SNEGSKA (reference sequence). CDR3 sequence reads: CSANKQGTRRSYEQYF. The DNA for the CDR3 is TGCAGTGCGAACAAACAGGGGACTAGGCGTTCCTACGAGCAGTACTTC.

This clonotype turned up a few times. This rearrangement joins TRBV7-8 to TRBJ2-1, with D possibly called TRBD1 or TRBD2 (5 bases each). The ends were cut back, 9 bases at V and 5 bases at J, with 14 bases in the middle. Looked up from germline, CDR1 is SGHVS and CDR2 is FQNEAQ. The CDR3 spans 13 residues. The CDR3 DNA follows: TGTGCCAGTAATAGTGGGGGAAACAATGAGCAGTTCTTC. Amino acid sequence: CASNSGGNNEQFF.

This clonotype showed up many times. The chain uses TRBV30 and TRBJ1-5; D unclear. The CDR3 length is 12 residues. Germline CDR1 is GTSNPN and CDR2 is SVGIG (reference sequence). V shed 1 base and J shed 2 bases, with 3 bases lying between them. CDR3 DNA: TGTGCCTGGAGTGGGGGCAATCAGCCCCAGCATTTT. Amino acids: CAWSGGNQPQHF.